This T cell receptor beta chain was documented in a study of T cells after yellow fever vaccination. Broader study findings: High-abundance clonotypes from the bulk population could contaminate FACS-sorted repertoires.

Judged by abundance, this clonotype is medium-sized. The antigen remains unidentified. TCRdb fed the 5' RACE reads into MiXCR, producing one record per CDR3 protein. Of about 160,000 distinct CDR3 sequences listed, 6% to 7.5% were seen once; the top ten hold approximately 2.5%. The CDR3 is made up of 14 amino acids. Germline V gene data show CDR1 as SGHTA and CDR2 as FQGNSA. V lost 4 bases to trimming and J lost 4 bases; unmatched junction nucleotides: 5. Sequencing used CD4+ T cells sorted from PBMCs, obtained less than 6 days after the first yellow fever vaccination. The clonotype originates from a man aged 18 to 35 who received the YFV17D yellow fever vaccine. This sequence joins TRBV7-2 and TRBJ2-5, with TRBD2 matching 8 bases. DNA for the CDR3: TGTGCCAGCAGCTCCGGGGGGGCCCCAGAGACCCAGTACTTC. Translation gives CASSSGGAPETQYF. Supplemented by reference TRBV7-2 and TRBJ2-5, the full variable domain reads GAGVSQSPSNKVTEKGKDVELRCDPISGHTALYWYRQSLGQGLEFLIYFQGNSAPDKSGLPSDRFSAERTGGSVSTLTIQRTQQEDSAVYLCASSSGGAPETQYFGPGTRLLVL.